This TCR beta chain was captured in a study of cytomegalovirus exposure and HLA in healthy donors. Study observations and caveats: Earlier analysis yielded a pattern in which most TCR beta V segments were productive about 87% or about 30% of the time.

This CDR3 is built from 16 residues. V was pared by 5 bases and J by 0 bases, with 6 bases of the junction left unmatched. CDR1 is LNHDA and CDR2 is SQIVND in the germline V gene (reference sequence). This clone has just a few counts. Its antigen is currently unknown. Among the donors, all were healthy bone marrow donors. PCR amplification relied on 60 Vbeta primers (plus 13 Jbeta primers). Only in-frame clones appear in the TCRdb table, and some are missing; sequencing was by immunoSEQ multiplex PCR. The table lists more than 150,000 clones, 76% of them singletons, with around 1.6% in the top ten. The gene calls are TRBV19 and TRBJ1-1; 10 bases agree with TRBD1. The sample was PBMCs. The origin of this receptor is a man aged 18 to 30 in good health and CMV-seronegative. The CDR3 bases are TGTGCCAGTAGTGCAAGACAGGGGGCCGTGAACACTGAAGCTTTCTTT. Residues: CASSARQGAVNTEAFF.